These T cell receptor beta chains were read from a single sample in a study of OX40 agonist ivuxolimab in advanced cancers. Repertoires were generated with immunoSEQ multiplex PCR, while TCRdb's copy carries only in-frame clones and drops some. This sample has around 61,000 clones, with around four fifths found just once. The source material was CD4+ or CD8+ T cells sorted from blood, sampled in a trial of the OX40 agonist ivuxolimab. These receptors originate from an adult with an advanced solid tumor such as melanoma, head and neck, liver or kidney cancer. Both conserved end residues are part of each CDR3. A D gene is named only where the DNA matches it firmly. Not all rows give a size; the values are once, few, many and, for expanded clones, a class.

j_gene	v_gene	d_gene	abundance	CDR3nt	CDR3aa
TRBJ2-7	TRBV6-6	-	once	TGTGCCAGCAGCCGTACCTACGAGCAGTACTTC	CASSRTYEQYF
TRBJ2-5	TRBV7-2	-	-	TGTGCCAGCAGCCCTCTCAATGACCTTCAAGAGACCCAGTACTTC	CASSPLNDLQETQYF
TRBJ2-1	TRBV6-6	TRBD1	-	TGTGCCAGCAGGGACGCCGGGACAGGGGCCTACAATGAGCAGTTCTTC	CASRDAGTGAYNEQFF
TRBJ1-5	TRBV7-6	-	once	TGTGCCAGCAGCCCGGCAAGCAATCAGCCCCAGCATTTT	CASSPASNQPQHF
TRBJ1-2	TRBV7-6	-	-	TGTGCCAGCAGTCAGGACGGCAACTATGGCTACACCTTC	CASSQDGNYGYTF
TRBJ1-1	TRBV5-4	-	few	TGTGCCAGCAGCCTACCAGGGGCCGGGGGGACTGAAGCTTTCTTT	CASSLPGAGGTEAFF
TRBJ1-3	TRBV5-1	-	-	TGCGCCAGCAAAACCGGGACATCTGGAAACACCATATATTTT	CASKTGTSGNTIYF
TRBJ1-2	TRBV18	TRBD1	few	TGTGCCAGCTCACCCGGGACAGGGGCGGCCTATGGCTACACCTTC	CASSPGTGAAYGYTF
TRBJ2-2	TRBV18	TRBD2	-	TGTGCCAGCTCACCTCCCAATTCCGGGACACAAGGACTAGCGGGCACCGGGGAGCTGTTTTTT	CASSPPNSGTQGLAGTGELFF
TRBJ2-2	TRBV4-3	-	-	TGCGCCAGCAGCCCTCTCGGTAGTAACACCGGGGAGCTGTTTTTT	CASSPLGSNTGELFF
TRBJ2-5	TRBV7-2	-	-	TGTGCCAGCAGCTTAGTTTGGGATCAAGAGACCCAGTACTTC	CASSLVWDQETQYF
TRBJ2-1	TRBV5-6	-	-	TGTGCCAGCAGCTTCAGGGGGGGAGTGGATTACAATGAGCAGTTCTTC	CASSFRGGVDYNEQFF
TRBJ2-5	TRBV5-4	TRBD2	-	TGTGCCAGCAGCTTAGGACTAGCGGGGGGGTATGAGACCCAGTACTTC	CASSLGLAGGYETQYF
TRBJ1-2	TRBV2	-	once	TGTGCCAGCAGTGGAGGAGGGGACTATGGCTACACCTTC	CASSGGGDYGYTF
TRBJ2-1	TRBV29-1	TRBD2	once	TGCAGCGTTGAACCAGGACTAGGAATTGATGAGCAGTTCTTC	CSVEPGLGIDEQFF
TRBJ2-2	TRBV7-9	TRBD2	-	TGTGCCAGCAGCTTAGCATCCGGGGGGACCGGGGAGCTGTTTTTT	CASSLASGGTGELFF
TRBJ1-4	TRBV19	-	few	TGTGCCAGTAGTATCCGACGGACATACAATGAAAAACTGTTTTTT	CASSIRRTYNEKLFF
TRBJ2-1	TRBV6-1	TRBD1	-	TGTGCCAGCAGTGTTCAAGGGGGCACGAACTACAATGAGCAGTTCTTC	CASSVQGGTNYNEQFF
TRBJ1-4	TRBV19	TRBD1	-	TGTGCCAGTAAGACAGGGCCAAATGAAAAACTGTTTTTT	CASKTGPNEKLFF
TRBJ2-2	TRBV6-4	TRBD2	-	TGTGCCAGCAGCATTAGCGGGAGCAGCGGGGAGCTGTTTTTT	CASSISGSSGELFF
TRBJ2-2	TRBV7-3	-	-	TGTGCCAGCAGCTTAATAGATAGAGGCTCTTACACCGGGGAGCTGTTTTTT	CASSLIDRGSYTGELFF
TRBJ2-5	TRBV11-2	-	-	TGTGCCAGCAGCTCCCCCCGGGGTCCGAGGGCCCAGTACTTC	CASSSPRGPRAQYF
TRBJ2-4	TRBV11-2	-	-	TGTGCCAGCAGCTTAGATCTGGAGGGTGGGAGAAACATTCAGTACTTC	CASSLDLEGGRNIQYF
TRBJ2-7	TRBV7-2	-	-	TGTGCCAGCAGCTTAGCTGGTACTAGCTACTACGAGCAGTACTTC	CASSLAGTSYYEQYF
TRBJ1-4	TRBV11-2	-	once	TGTGCCAGCAGCTTTGGGGGGCAGGTGGTTGAAAAACTGTTTTTT	CASSFGGQVVEKLFF
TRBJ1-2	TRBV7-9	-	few	TGTGCCAGCAGCCCGGGGATGGGTGGTGGCTACACCTTC	CASSPGMGGGYTF
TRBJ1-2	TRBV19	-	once	TGTGCCAGTAGTACGGCCAGATTCTATGGCTACACCTTC	CASSTARFYGYTF
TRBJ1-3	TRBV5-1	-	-	TGCGCCAGCAGAGGGAGTTTAGGAGGAAACACCATATATTTT	CASRGSLGGNTIYF
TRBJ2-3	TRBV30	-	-	TGTGCCTGGAGTGTATCGTGGCAGTATAGCACAGATACGCAGTATTTT	CAWSVSWQYSTDTQYF
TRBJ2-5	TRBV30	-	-	TGTGCCTGGAGTGGAGGGGGTGAGACCCAGTACTTC	CAWSGGGETQYF
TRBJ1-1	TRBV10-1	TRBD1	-	TGCGCCAGCAGTAAGGACAGGGAACCGCGAAACACTGAAGCTTTCTTT	CASSKDREPRNTEAFF
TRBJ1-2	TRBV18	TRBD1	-	TGTGCCAGCTCACCATGGGTGGGGACAGGGACCCTAGCGGACTATGGCTACACCTTC	CASSPWVGTGTLADYGYTF
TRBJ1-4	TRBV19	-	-	TGTGCCAGTAGGATGGGGAATAATGAAAAACTGTTTTTT	CASRMGNNEKLFF
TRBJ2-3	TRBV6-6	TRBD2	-	TGTGCCAGCTCGGGGGGGTTAAACACAGATACGCAGTATTTT	CASSGGLNTDTQYF
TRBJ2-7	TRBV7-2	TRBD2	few	TGTGCCAGCAGCTTAGCAACTAGCGGACCCTACGAGCAGTACTTC	CASSLATSGPYEQYF
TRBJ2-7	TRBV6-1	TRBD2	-	TGTGCCAGCAGTTCTCTAGCGGGAGGGTCTGGGGAGCAGTACTTC	CASSSLAGGSGEQYF
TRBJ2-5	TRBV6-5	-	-	TGTGCCAGCAGTTACTCTTACCAAGAGACCCAGTACTTC	CASSYSYQETQYF
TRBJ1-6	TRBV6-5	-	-	TGTGCCAGCAGTTACCAGGGAAGGAATTCACCCCTCCACTTT	CASSYQGRNSPLHF
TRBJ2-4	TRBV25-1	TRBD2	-	TGTGCCAGCAGTGACGGGGGGAATCCCAAAAACATTCAGTACTTC	CASSDGGNPKNIQYF
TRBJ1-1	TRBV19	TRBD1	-	TGTGCCAGTAGTATAGAAACCGGGACAGGGAAGGGGGACACTGAAGCTTTCTTT	CASSIETGTGKGDTEAFF
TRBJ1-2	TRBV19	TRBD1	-	TGTGCCAGTAGAATGAGCCTGATGAGGACAGGGAATTATTATGGCTACACCTTC	CASRMSLMRTGNYYGYTF
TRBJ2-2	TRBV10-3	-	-	TGTGCCATCAGTGAGGCAACCGGGGAGCTGTTTTTT	CAISEATGELFF
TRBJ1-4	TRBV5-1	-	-	TGCGCCAGCAGCTTGGGCCCCCAGAGGAATGAAAAACTGTTTTTT	CASSLGPQRNEKLFF
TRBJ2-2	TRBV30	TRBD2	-	TGTGCCTGGAGTGTACAACTAGCGGGATCCGGGGAGCTGTTTTTT	CAWSVQLAGSGELFF
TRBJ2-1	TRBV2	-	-	TGTGCCAGCAGGCGGGACTCTCGGGGCGGTGAGCAGTTCTTC	CASRRDSRGGEQFF
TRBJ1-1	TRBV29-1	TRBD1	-	TGCAGGGGACAGGGGGCCACTGAAGCTTTCTTT	CRGQGATEAFF